This T cell receptor beta chain emerged from a study of neurological immune-mediated disorders. Study results and caveats: Multiple sclerosis patients had less TCR clonal expansion than even healthy controls, unlike HTLV-1-associated myelopathy. Phylogenetic grouping assigned the repertoires of 18 of 34 multiple sclerosis patients to a single cluster of related CDR3 sequences. This cluster may be a repertoire-level signature.

CDR3 length equals 15 residues. V was pared by 3 bases and J by 6 bases, with 5 bases of the junction left unmatched. Germline V gene sequence: CDR1 SGHRS, CDR2 YFSETQ. Synthesis of cDNA was accomplished via 5'RACE employing 10-nucleotide random UMIs. TCRdb reanalysed the 5' RACE reads using MiXCR and keeps one entry per CDR3 protein. The sample has about 58,000 distinct CDR3 sequences; 2% to 2.5% are singletons. This clonotype was recorded many times. Its antigen is undetermined. The unsorted libraries originated from 2 million PBMCs kept at -80 C. The clonotype comes from a man aged 50 to 59 with multiple sclerosis. The sample was PBMCs. The rearrangement links TRBV5-1 to TRBJ2-1; 11 nucleotides match TRBD2. The CDR3 nucleotides read TGCGCCAGCAGCTCTCTAGCGGGGGGCAGCAATGAGCAGTTCTTC. This gives the protein CASSSLAGGSNEQFF. Supplemented by reference TRBV5-1 and TRBJ2-1, the full variable domain reads KAGVTQTPRYLIKTRGQQVTLSCSPISGHRSVSWYQQTPGQGLQFLFEYFSETQRNKGNFPGRFSGRQFSNSRSEMNVSTLELGDSALYLCASSSLAGGSNEQFFGPGTRLTVL.